This is a list of T cell receptor beta chains from one sample in a study of cytomegalovirus exposure and HLA in healthy donors. Assay: immunoSEQ multiplex PCR; the TCRdb copy retains only in-frame clones and omits some. The sample table includes approximately 58,000 clones. Material: PBMCs. All receptors come from a young woman in good health and CMV-seronegative. Each CDR3 is given with its conserved first and last residue. The D gene is left open where the match is weak.

CDR3: CSAWGQGYGYTF; DNA: TGCAGCGCTTGGGGGCAAGGCTATGGCTACACCTTC; V: TRBV29-1; J: TRBJ1-2; D: .
CDR3: CASSLVREETQYF; DNA: TGTGCCAGCAGCTTAGTGCGGGAAGAGACCCAGTACTTC; V: TRBV7-9; J: TRBJ2-5; D: .
CDR3: CASSPRGTSGYEQYF; DNA: TGTGCCAGCAGCCCGCGGGGGACTAGCGGGTACGAGCAGTACTTC; V: TRBV5-5; J: TRBJ2-7; D: TRBD2
CDR3: CASSLTPGVGETQYF; DNA: TGTGCCAGCAGCTTAACCCCAGGGGTGGGGGAGACCCAGTACTTC; V: TRBV5-6; J: TRBJ2-5; D: .
CDR3: CASSIARVPLNTEAFF; DNA: TGTGCCAGTAGTATAGCGAGGGTCCCCCTGAACACTGAAGCTTTCTTT; V: TRBV19; J: TRBJ1-1; D: .
CDR3: CASSLHSTEAFF; DNA: TGTGCCAGTAGTCTCCACAGCACTGAAGCTTTCTTT; V: TRBV19; J: TRBJ1-1; D: .
CDR3: CASSQENGQVYGYTF; DNA: TGTGCCAGCAGCCAAGAGAACGGTCAGGTCTATGGCTACACCTTC; V: TRBV4-2; J: TRBJ1-2; D: .
CDR3: CASSSRLTGGQEKLFF; DNA: TGTGCCAGCAGCTCCCGACTGACAGGGGGCCAGGAAAAACTGTTTTTT; V: TRBV5-6; J: TRBJ1-4; D: TRBD1
CDR3: CASSEPRGRSTGQPQHF; DNA: TGTGCCAGCAGTGAACCCAGAGGGAGGAGTACCGGTCAGCCCCAGCATTTT; V: TRBV6-1; J: TRBJ1-5; D: .
CDR3: CASSLGGFGYEQYF; DNA: TGTGCCAGCAGCTTAGGCGGTTTCGGCTACGAGCAGTACTTC; V: TRBV11-3; J: TRBJ2-7; D: .
CDR3: CASSFTGGSPLHF; DNA: TGTGCCAGCAGCTTCACAGGGGGGTCACCCCTCCACTTT; V: TRBV7-9; J: TRBJ1-6; D: TRBD1
CDR3: CATSWSRETYNQPQHF; DNA: TGTGCCACCAGCTGGTCCCGGGAGACCTACAATCAGCCCCAGCATTTT; V: TRBV15; J: TRBJ1-5; D: .
CDR3: CASSGGSVQETQYF; DNA: TGTGCCAGCAGTGGAGGGAGTGTCCAAGAGACCCAGTACTTC; V: TRBV6-1; J: TRBJ2-5; D: .
CDR3: CASSVGVDTRETQYF; DNA: TGTGCCAGCAGCGTAGGGGTTGATACGAGGGAGACTCAGTACTTC; V: TRBV9; J: TRBJ2-5; D: .
CDR3: CASSWENTIYF; DNA: TGTGCCAGTAGTTGGGAGAACACCATATATTTT; V: TRBV19; J: TRBJ1-3; D: .
CDR3: CASSAQGAVSYEQYF; DNA: TGTGCCAGCAGTGCACAGGGGGCGGTATCCTACGAGCAGTACTTC; V: TRBV2; J: TRBJ2-7; D: TRBD1
CDR3: CAISEFGGAGTDTQYF; DNA: TGTGCCATCAGTGAGTTCGGGGGGGCGGGCACAGATACGCAGTATTTT; V: TRBV10-3; J: TRBJ2-3; D: TRBD2